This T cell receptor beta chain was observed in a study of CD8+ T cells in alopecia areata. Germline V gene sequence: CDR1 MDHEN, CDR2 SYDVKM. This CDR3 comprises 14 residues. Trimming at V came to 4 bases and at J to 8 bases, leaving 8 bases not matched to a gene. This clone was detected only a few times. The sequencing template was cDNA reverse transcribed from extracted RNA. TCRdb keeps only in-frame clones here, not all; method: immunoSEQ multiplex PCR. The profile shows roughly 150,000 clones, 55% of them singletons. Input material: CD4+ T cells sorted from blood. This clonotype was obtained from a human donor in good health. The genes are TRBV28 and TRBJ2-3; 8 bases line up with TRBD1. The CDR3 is CASSSRQGPATQYF. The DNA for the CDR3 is TGTGCCAGCAGTTCGAGACAGGGGCCCGCTACGCAGTATTTT.